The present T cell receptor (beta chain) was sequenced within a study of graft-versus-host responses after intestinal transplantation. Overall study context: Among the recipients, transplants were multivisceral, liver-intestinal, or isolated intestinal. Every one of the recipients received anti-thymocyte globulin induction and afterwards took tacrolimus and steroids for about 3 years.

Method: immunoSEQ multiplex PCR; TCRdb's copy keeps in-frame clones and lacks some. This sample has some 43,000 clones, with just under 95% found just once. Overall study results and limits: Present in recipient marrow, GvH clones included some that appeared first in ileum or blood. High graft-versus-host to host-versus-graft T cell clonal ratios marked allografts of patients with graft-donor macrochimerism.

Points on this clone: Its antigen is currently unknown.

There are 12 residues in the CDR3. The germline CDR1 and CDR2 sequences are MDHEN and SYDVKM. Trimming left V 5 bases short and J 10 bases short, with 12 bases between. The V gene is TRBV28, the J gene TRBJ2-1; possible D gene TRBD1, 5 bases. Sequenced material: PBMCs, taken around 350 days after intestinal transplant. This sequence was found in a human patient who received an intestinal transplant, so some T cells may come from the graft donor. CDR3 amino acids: CASSLVRTEQFF. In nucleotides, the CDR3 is TGTGCCAGCAGTCTCGTAAGGACAGAGCAGTTCTTC.